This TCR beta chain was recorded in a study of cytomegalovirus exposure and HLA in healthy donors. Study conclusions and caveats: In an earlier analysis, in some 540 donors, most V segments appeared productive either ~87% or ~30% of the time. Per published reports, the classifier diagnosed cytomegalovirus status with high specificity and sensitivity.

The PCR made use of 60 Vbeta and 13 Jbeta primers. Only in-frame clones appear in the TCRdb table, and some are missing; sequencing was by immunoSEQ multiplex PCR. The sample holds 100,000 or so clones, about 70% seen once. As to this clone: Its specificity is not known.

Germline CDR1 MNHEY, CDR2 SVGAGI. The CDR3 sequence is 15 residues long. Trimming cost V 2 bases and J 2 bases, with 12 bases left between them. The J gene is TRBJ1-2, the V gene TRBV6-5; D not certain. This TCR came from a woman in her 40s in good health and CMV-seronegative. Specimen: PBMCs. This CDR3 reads CASSYLEGRNYGYTF. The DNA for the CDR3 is TGTGCCAGCAGTTACCTGGAGGGAAGGAACTATGGCTACACCTTC.